The next 5 T cell receptor beta chains were all read from a single sample in a study of monozygotic twins with inflammatory bowel disease. Reprocessing the 5' RACE reads, TCRdb reports a single entry for every CDR3 protein and omits DNA. This sample's table reports under 130,000 distinct CDR3 sequences. Sequencing was performed on blood. The receptor source for this set is a human donor with ulcerative colitis or Crohn's disease, or a healthy co-twin of an affected twin (not recorded which).

V is TRBV19 and J is TRBJ2-7; TCRdb returns TRBD2, unconfirmable since there is no DNA. Germline lookup yields CDR1 LNHDA and CDR2 SQIVND (reference sequence). The CDR3 is 15 amino acids. The CDR3 is CASSMGGTATYEQYF.

The rearrangement links TRBV7-8 to TRBJ1-2. The CDR3 has 12 amino acids. CDR1 is SGHVS and CDR2 is FQNEAQ in the germline V gene. CDR3 residues: CASSPAGGARAF.

V is TRBV28 and J is TRBJ1-5. This CDR3 has 14 amino acids. CDR1 MDHEN and CDR2 SYDVKM come from the germline V gene. The CDR3 reads CASSPQARNQPQHF. The entire variable domain, with the rest obtained from reference TRBV28 and TRBJ1-5, is as follows: DVKVTQSSRYLVKRTGEKVFLECVQDMDHENMFWYRQDPGLGLRLIYFSYDVKMKEKGDIPEGYSVSREKKERFSLILESASTNQTSMYLCASSPQARNQPQHFGDGTRLSIL.

This rearrangement joins TRBV9 to TRBJ2-7; the TCRdb D gene call, TRBD1, has no DNA to confirm it. This CDR3 spans 13 amino acids. In germline, CDR1 is SGDLS, CDR2 YYNGEE. The CDR3 sequence: CASSQAGVGEQYF.

The gene calls are TRBV7-2 and TRBJ1-2. Germline CDR1 SGHTA, CDR2 FQGNSA. The CDR3 totals 14 residues. CDR3 in amino acids: CASSHPTGGYGYTF.